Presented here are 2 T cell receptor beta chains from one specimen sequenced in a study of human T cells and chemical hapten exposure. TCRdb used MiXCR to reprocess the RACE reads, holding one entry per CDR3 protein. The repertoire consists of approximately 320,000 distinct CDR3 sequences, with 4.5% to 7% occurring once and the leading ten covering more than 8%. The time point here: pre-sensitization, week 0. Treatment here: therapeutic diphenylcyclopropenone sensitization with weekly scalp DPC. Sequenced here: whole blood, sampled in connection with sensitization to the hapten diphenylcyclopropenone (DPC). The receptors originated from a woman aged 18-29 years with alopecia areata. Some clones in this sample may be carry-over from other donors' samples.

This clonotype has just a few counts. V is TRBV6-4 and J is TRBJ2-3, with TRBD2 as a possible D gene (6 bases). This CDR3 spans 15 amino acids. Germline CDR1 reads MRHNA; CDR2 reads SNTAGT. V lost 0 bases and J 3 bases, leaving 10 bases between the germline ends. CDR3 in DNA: TGTGCCAGCAGTGACTCTACGGGGGAGACAGATACGCAGTATTTT. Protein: CASSDSTGETDTQYF.

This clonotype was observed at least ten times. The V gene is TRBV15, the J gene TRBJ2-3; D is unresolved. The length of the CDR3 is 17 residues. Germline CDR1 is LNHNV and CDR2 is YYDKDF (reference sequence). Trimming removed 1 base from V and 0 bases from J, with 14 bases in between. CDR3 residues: CATSRVRRSASTDTQYF. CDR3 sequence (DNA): TGTGCCACCAGCAGAGTTCGGCGGTCTGCTAGCACAGATACGCAGTATTTT.